These 7 T cell receptor beta chains share one sample of origin, sequenced in a study of OX40 agonist ivuxolimab in advanced cancers. Produced via immunoSEQ multiplex PCR; TCRdb's table is partial and in-frame only. In the table there are around 70,000 clones, 85% of which are singletons. The sample was CD4+ or CD8+ T cells sorted from blood, taken in a trial of the OX40 agonist ivuxolimab. These TCRs come from an adult with an advanced solid tumor such as melanoma, head and neck, liver or kidney cancer.

The V and J genes are TRBV7-8 and TRBJ2-3, with 11 nucleotides matching TRBD2. CDR1 and CDR2 (germline): SGHVS, FQNEAQ. With V trimmed by 4 bases and J by 0 bases, 6 bases remained unmatched. This CDR3 comprises 17 residues. CDR3 protein: CASSSRTSGYSTDTQYF. The CDR3 nucleotides read TGTGCCAGCAGCTCGAGGACTAGCGGGTATAGCACAGATACGCAGTATTTT.

The chain employs TRBV4-3 and TRBJ2-1; D gene ambiguous. Germline V gene lookup returns CDR1 LGHNA and CDR2 YSLEER. CDR3 length: 11 amino acids. With 10 bases removed from V and 1 base from J, the gap between germline ends came to 5 bases. The CDR3 bases are TGCGCCACGGGTTCCTACAATGAGCAGTTCTTC. This translates into CATGSYNEQFF.

J is TRBJ2-3 and V is TRBV28; no clear D. The CDR3 contains 15 residues. V lost 2 bases and J 0 bases, leaving 9 bases between the germline ends. Germline lookup yields CDR1 MDHEN and CDR2 SYDVKM. The CDR3 sequence: CASSLVAGSTDTQYF. CDR3 bases: TGTGCCAGCAGTTTAGTGGCAGGCAGCACAGATACGCAGTATTTT.

This sequence joins TRBV27 and TRBJ1-6; 7 bases align to TRBD1. Trimming cost V 3 bases and J 7 bases; bases outside gene matches: 9. Germline CDR1 and CDR2: MNHEY and SMNVEV (reference sequence). This CDR3 has 16 amino acids. The CDR3 DNA is TGTGCCAGCAGTTTGGACAGGAGAAAAGGAAATTCACCCCTCCACTTT. Protein: CASSLDRRKGNSPLHF.

The V gene is TRBV28, the J gene TRBJ2-2; 14 bases are a match to TRBD2. J gave up 5 bases and V 4 bases, and 3 bases lay outside the gene matches. The germline CDR1 and CDR2 sequences are MDHEN and SYDVKM. There are 16 residues in the CDR3. The CDR3 nucleotides read TGTGCCAGCAGTTCGGGACTAGCGGGAGAAACCGGGGAGCTGTTTTTT. Its protein is CASSSGLAGETGELFF.

The V and J genes are TRBV7-2 and TRBJ2-1, with a weak D call TRBD2 (6 bases). CDR1 and CDR2 (germline): SGHTA, FQGNSA. Deletions cut 3 bases from V and 8 bases from J, with 17 bases between. This CDR3 is 15 amino acids long. The CDR3 protein is CASSFTRDPGDEQFF. DNA of the CDR3: TGTGCCAGCAGCTTCACCAGGGACCCGGGGGATGAGCAGTTCTTC.

This chain connects TRBV5-4 to TRBJ2-2, with 16 positions matching TRBD2. CDR3 length: 18 amino acids. V trimming: 0 bases; J trimming: 3 bases; junction bases outside the gene matches: 2. Germline V CDR1 and CDR2: SGHNT, YYREEE (reference sequence). CDR3 amino acids: CASSLAGLAGGYTGELFF. DNA of the CDR3: TGTGCCAGCAGCTTGGCGGGACTAGCGGGGGGGTACACCGGGGAGCTGTTTTTT.